A single sample is the source of the 30 T cell receptor beta chains below, sequenced in a study of blood T cell repertoires in COVID-19. The protocol was immunoSEQ multiplex PCR, while the TCRdb copy is restricted to in-frame clones and leaves out a portion. The sample carries 210,000 or so clones, around four fifths recorded once. Sample: peripheral blood. These TCRs come from a human donor in a cohort sampled during active COVID-19.

This clone was picked up a small number of times. This chain connects TRBV7-9 to TRBJ2-6; 7 bases agree with TRBD1. The V gene's germline CDR1 is SEHNR and CDR2 FQNEAQ (reference sequence). The CDR3 is 17 amino acids. The V and J ends lost 8 bases and 0 bases, in that order; junction bases with no gene match: 10. CDR3 bases: TGTGCCAGCGAAGGGGGCCGCCAAACCTCTGGGGCCAACGTCCTGACTTTC. Its protein product is CASEGGRQTSGANVLTF.

The chain couples TRBV9 to TRBJ1-1; TRBD1 aligns across 8 bases. The V and J ends lost 0 bases and 6 bases, in that order; junction bases with no gene match: 16. Germline CDR1 SGDLS, CDR2 YYNGEE. The CDR3 totals 18 residues. The chain's CDR3 is CASSVGPGQVFTDSEAFF. The CDR3 DNA sequence: TGTGCCAGCAGCGTAGGTCCGGGACAGGTTTTCACGGATTCTGAAGCTTTCTTT.

The chain is built from TRBV10-1 and TRBJ2-1; D is possibly TRBD1 (6 bases). CDR1 and CDR2 (germline): WNHNN, SYGVQD (reference sequence). V was shortened by 3 bases and J by 6 bases, with 15 bases between the two germline ends. This CDR3 comprises 15 residues. The CDR3 loop is CASSDWGLGINEQFF. In DNA form, the CDR3 reads TGCGCCAGCAGTGATTGGGGGCTAGGTATCAATGAGCAGTTCTTC.

This clone was seen only a few times. This rearrangement joins TRBV6-5 to TRBJ2-2, with D possibly TRBD1 on 5 matching bases. The CDR3 extends over 13 amino acids. Germline CDR1 MNHEY, CDR2 SVGAGI. Trimming stripped 6 bases from V and 6 bases from J, with 11 bases between. The CDR3 coding sequence is TGTGCCAGCAGAGACAGTCAGGCCGGGGAGCTGTTTTTT. Its translation is CASRDSQAGELFF.

Details on this clone: The junction does not match germline at one end; this may be a read error. V is TRBV7-7 and J is TRBJ2-5; unclear D gene. Per the germline V gene, CDR1 is SSHAT and CDR2 is FNYEAQ (reference sequence). The CDR3 contains 13 residues. The DNA for the CDR3 is TGTGCTAGCAGCCTCGACTCAGAAGAGACCCAGTACTTC. Translating gives CASSLDSEETQYF.

The J gene is TRBJ1-2, the V gene TRBV6-5, with a possible D match to TRBD1 (6 bases). CDR3 length: 13 residues. Germline loops: CDR1 MNHEY, CDR2 SVGAGI. Trimming cost V 5 bases and J 6 bases, with 13 bases left between them. CDR3: CASSQTGFDGYTF. CDR3 DNA: TGTGCCAGCAGTCAGACAGGTTTCGATGGCTACACCTTC.

The chain couples TRBV2 to TRBJ1-2; unclear D gene. The CDR3 extends over 12 amino acids. Germline V gene data show CDR1 as SNHLY and CDR2 as FYNNEI. The V gene lost 8 bases and the J gene lost 1 base, with 8 bases spanning the gap. CDR3 nucleotide sequence: TGTGCCAGCGATGCGGGTAACTATGGCTACACCTTC. It is translated as CASDAGNYGYTF.

The V and J genes are TRBV18 and TRBJ1-1; D remains ambiguous. The CDR3 spans 14 residues. Trimming took off 2 bases at V and 1 base at J, with 8 bases between the two ends. Germline V gene lookup returns CDR1 KGHSH and CDR2 LQKENI. CDR3 nucleotides: TGTGCCAGCTCACCAGGTTCGGGGAACACTGAAGCTTTCTTT. As protein: CASSPGSGNTEAFF.

The J gene is TRBJ1-3, the V gene TRBV6-5; TRBD1 is a possible D gene (5 bases). Germline lookup yields CDR1 MNHEY and CDR2 SVGAGI. This CDR3 spans 15 amino acids. Trimming took off 5 bases at V and 4 bases at J, with 15 bases between the two ends. CDR3 residues: CASSPPPGVGNTIYF. CDR3 sequence (DNA): TGTGCCAGCAGTCCTCCTCCGGGGGTAGGAAACACCATATATTTT.

The rearrangement joins TRBV28 to TRBJ2-5; unclear D gene. V was shortened by 6 bases and J by 5 bases, with 7 bases between the two germline ends. The CDR3 has 11 residues. The germline gives CDR1 MDHEN, CDR2 SYDVKM. In nucleotides, the CDR3 is TGTGCCAGCAGGGGCTGGGAGACCCAGTACTTC. Amino acid sequence: CASRGWETQYF.

The chain combines TRBV3-1 (or the pseudogene TRBV3-2) with TRBJ2-5, with 9 bases lining up with TRBD1. The CDR3 length is 16 residues. Per germline, CDR1 LGHDT and CDR2 YNNKEL (reference sequence). V shed 2 bases, J shed 7 bases, and the junction held 11 bases outside the gene matches. CDR3 loop: CASSQNKGQGMGTQYF. CDR3 in DNA: TGTGCCAGCAGCCAAAACAAGGGACAGGGTATGGGGACCCAGTACTTC.

The chain has TRBV2 and TRBJ1-6; D possibly corresponds to TRBD1 (6 bases). The germline gives CDR1 SNHLY, CDR2 FYNNEI. V gave up 6 bases and J gave up 7 bases, with 16 bases separating them. The CDR3 is 15 residues long. This chain's CDR3 is CASSRVQGRNSPLHF. CDR3 in DNA: TGTGCCAGCAGCAGGGTCCAGGGGCGGAATTCACCCCTCCACTTT.

The chain employs TRBV7-9 and TRBJ1-1; perhaps TRBD1 as D (6 bases). V dropped 4 bases and J dropped 9 bases, with 9 bases sitting between them. Germline loops: CDR1 SEHNR, CDR2 FQNEAQ (reference sequence). The CDR3 has 11 residues. The CDR3 sequence is CASSSGVKAFF. The CDR3 bases are TGTGCCAGCAGCTCAGGGGTTAAAGCTTTCTTT.

The chain couples TRBV5-5 to TRBJ2-7; 13 nucleotides agree with TRBD2. The CDR3 has 18 amino acids. Looked up from germline, CDR1 is SGHKS and CDR2 is YYEKEE (reference sequence). The ends lost 4 bases at V and 2 bases at J; junction bases unmatched: 12. The CDR3 sequence: CASSQRLAGTSGTYEQYF. The CDR3 DNA sequence: TGTGCCAGCAGCCAGCGACTCGCCGGGACTAGCGGGACCTACGAGCAGTACTTC.

The chain recombines TRBV5-4 with TRBJ1-1; D gene ambiguous. Per the germline V gene, CDR1 is SGHNT and CDR2 is YYREEE (reference sequence). Deletions cut 0 bases from V and 1 base from J, with 10 bases between. The CDR3 covers 15 residues. The CDR3 region is CASSLVTTPNTEAFF. Here the CDR3 DNA reads TGTGCCAGCAGCTTGGTTACAACCCCGAACACTGAAGCTTTCTTT.

The CDR3 coding sequence is TGTGCCAGCAGCTTACAGCGACTCGTAAACTATGGCTACACCTTC. Translating gives CASSLQRLVNYGYTF. The chain joins TRBV7-8 to TRBJ1-2, with D hard to call. The V and J ends lost 2 bases and 2 bases respectively, with 12 bases between them. The CDR3 totals 15 residues. Germline V gene sequence: CDR1 SGHVS, CDR2 FQNEAQ.

The rearrangement links TRBV24-1 to TRBJ2-2, with 7 nucleotides matching TRBD1. The CDR3 has 14 amino acids. Germline trimming cut 10 bases from V and 6 bases from J; bases unmatched to any gene: 10. CDR1 and CDR2 from the germline V gene are KGHDR and SFDVKD. CDR3 loop: CATRQGPGSGELFF. In nucleotides, the CDR3 is TGTGCCACGAGACAGGGACCTGGATCCGGGGAGCTGTTTTTT.

This clone was seen repeatedly, ten times or more. The genes are TRBV21-1 and TRBJ1-5; the D call of TRBD1 is as the table states it, not checked on the DNA. TRBV21-1 is deemed a pseudogene. This CDR3 comprises 18 residues. CDR3 in amino acids: CASSSPGQGFYSNQPQHF. The CDR3 coding sequence is TGTGCCAGCAGCAGCCCGGGACAAGGTTTTTATAGCAATCAGCCCCAGCATTTT.

The V and J genes are TRBV6-5 and TRBJ2-7; D is possibly TRBD1 (5 bases). Germline CDR1 reads MNHEY; CDR2 reads SVGAGI. Trimming took off 6 bases at V and 3 bases at J, with 18 bases between the two ends. The CDR3 is 15 residues long. CDR3 protein: CASSPPPGHGYEQYV. The CDR3 DNA reads as TGTGCCAGCAGCCCCCCACCAGGACACGGCTACGAGCAGTACGTC.

The chain has TRBV6-5 and TRBJ1-1; 8 bases match TRBD1. Looked up from germline, CDR1 is MNHEY and CDR2 is SVGAGI. The CDR3 spans 15 residues. The V gene end was trimmed by 6 bases and the J gene end by 2 bases; junction bases not matched to a gene: 8. The CDR3 sequence is CASSRSTGANTEAFF. In DNA, the CDR3 is TGTGCCAGCAGCCGATCGACAGGGGCTAACACTGAAGCTTTCTTT.

In this sample, this clone turned up many times. The chain joins TRBV7-9 to TRBJ1-3, with D hard to call. Germline assignment: CDR1 SEHNR and CDR2 FQNEAQ (reference sequence). The CDR3 runs 13 residues. Trimming took 11 bases from V and 0 from J, leaving 11 bases between them. The CDR3 here is CAAESYSGNTIYF. For the CDR3, the DNA is TGTGCCGCCGAGAGTTACTCTGGAAACACCATATATTTT.

The V gene is TRBV5-1, the J gene TRBJ2-7; TRBD1 matches at 11 bases. Germline V CDR1 and CDR2: SGHRS, YFSETQ. The trim removed 4 bases at V and 2 bases at J, leaving 8 bases unmatched. The CDR3 extends over 16 amino acids. This CDR3 is CASSDLPGQGAYEQYF. DNA of the CDR3: TGCGCCAGCAGCGATCTTCCGGGACAGGGGGCCTACGAGCAGTACTTC. Combining the CDR3 with reference TRBV5-1 and TRBJ2-7 gives the whole variable domain KAGVTQTPRYLIKTRGQQVTLSCSPISGHRSVSWYQQTPGQGLQFLFEYFSETQRNKGNFPGRFSGRQFSNSRSEMNVSTLELGDSALYLCASSDLPGQGAYEQYFGPGTRLTVT.

This clone was detected a few times. The rearrangement joins TRBV12-3 or TRBV12-4 to TRBJ1-2; D unresolved. The CDR3 extends over 13 amino acids. The germline V and J ends were trimmed by 2 bases and 8 bases, with 12 bases remaining between them. In nucleotides, the CDR3 is TGTGCCAGCAGTTTACCGGGAGTCTGGGGCTACACCTTC. Its protein product is CASSLPGVWGYTF.

This clone has only one observation. The chain links TRBV5-1 to TRBJ1-6, with D tentatively TRBD1 (5 bases). Germline CDR1 reads SGHRS; CDR2 reads YFSETQ. Trimming removed 6 bases at V and 8 bases at J, with 12 bases between. CDR3 length equals 13 residues. CDR3 DNA: TGCGCCAGCAATGACAGTCCGGATTCACCCCTCCACTTT. This gives the protein CASNDSPDSPLHF.

There are a few counts of this clone. The CDR3 DNA reads as TGTGCCAGCAGCCCTCAGAACTATGGCTACACCTTC. It is translated as CASSPQNYGYTF. The chain is built from TRBV7-9 and TRBJ1-2; D is ambiguous. The CDR3 extends over 12 amino acids. The V gene's germline CDR1 is SEHNR and CDR2 FQNEAQ (reference sequence). V lost 5 bases and J lost 2, with 6 bases in between.

The chain couples TRBV4-1 to TRBJ1-5; 8 nucleotides agree with TRBD1. Germline lookup yields CDR1 MGHRA and CDR2 YSYEKL. The CDR3 length is 19 residues. J was trimmed by 0 bases and V by 3 bases; bases with no gene match: 13. CDR3 sequence: CASSHLHQGATDSNQPQHF. CDR3 DNA sequence: TGCGCCAGCAGCCATCTACATCAGGGGGCAACGGATAGCAATCAGCCCCAGCATTTT.

The V gene is TRBV28, the J gene TRBJ2-1, with a tentative D call TRBD2 (6 bases). V was clipped by 2 bases and J by 4 bases, with 12 bases between them. The germline CDR1 and CDR2 sequences are MDHEN and SYDVKM. CDR3 length: 15 residues. The CDR3 coding sequence is TGTGCCAGCAGTTTAGGCCAGCGGGCTTACAATGAGCAGTTCTTC. Translating gives CASSLGQRAYNEQFF.

The V gene is TRBV6-5, the J gene TRBJ1-1; D is possibly TRBD1 (5 bases). The CDR3 has 12 residues. The V end lost 6 bases, the J end lost 4 bases, and 9 bases lay between the germline ends. Per the germline V gene, CDR1 is MNHEY and CDR2 is SVGAGI. CDR3 sequence reads: CASSLDSTEAFF. CDR3 DNA: TGTGCCAGCAGCCTCGACAGCACTGAAGCTTTCTTT.

This rearrangement joins TRBV6-5 to TRBJ1-5, with D possibly being TRBD1 (6 bases). The germline CDR1 and CDR2 sequences are MNHEY and SVGAGI. The CDR3 extends over 13 amino acids. The ends were cut back, 9 bases at V and 0 bases at J, with 9 bases in the middle. CDR3 coding DNA: TGTGCCAGTCGACAGGTTAGCAATCAGCCCCAGCATTTT. Amino acid sequence: CASRQVSNQPQHF.

The V call is TRBV2, the J call TRBJ2-7, with D tentatively TRBD1 (6 bases). V lost 6 bases and J lost 3, with 12 bases in between. Germline V gene data show CDR1 as SNHLY and CDR2 as FYNNEI. The CDR3 has 13 amino acids. The CDR3 nucleotides are TGTGCCAGCAGGGACGACAGGAACTACGAGCAGTACTTC. Protein product: CASRDDRNYEQYF. Full variable domain (outside the CDR3, taken from reference TRBV2 and TRBJ2-7): EPEVTQTPSHQVTQMGQEVILRCVPISNHLYFYWYRQILGQKVEFLVSFYNNEISEKSEIFDDQFSVERPDGSNFTLKIRSTKLEDSAMYFCASRDDRNYEQYFGPGTRLTVT.